This TCR beta chain was recorded in a study of PD-L1 blockade in urothelial cancer. Time point in this sample: pretreatment peripheral blood. Only in-frame clones appear in the TCRdb table, and some are missing; sequencing was by immunoSEQ multiplex PCR. The table has tens of thousands of clones, roughly 90% seen once; the top ten hold about 1%. Germline V lookup: CDR1 DFQATT, CDR2 SNEGSKA (reference sequence). V was shortened by 8 bases and J by 5 bases, with 11 bases between the two germline ends. This CDR3 has 11 amino acids. The sequence came from an elderly woman with urothelial cancer. V is TRBV20-1 and J is TRBJ2-3; a possible D gene is TRBD1 (5 bases). The sample consisted of PBMCs, taken around atezolizumab (anti-PD-L1) treatment. The CDR3: CSPGFGDTQYF. The CDR3 nucleotides are TGCAGTCCAGGGTTTGGAGATACGCAGTATTTT.